The 10 T cell receptor beta chains below all came from one sample that was sequenced in a study of shared clonotypes between healthy human individuals. TCRdb's table, derived via immunoSEQ multiplex PCR, lists solely in-frame clones and lacks some. The sample consists of hundreds of thousands of clones, 90% to 97% of them appearing once. Sample: naive CD4+ T cells sorted from blood. Subset in this sample: CD45RA+ positively selected. The receptors were gathered from a woman aged 25 to 45 in good health.

This chain uses TRBV27 with TRBJ1-3, with 7 nucleotides matching TRBD1. In germline, CDR1 is MNHEY, CDR2 SMNVEV (reference sequence). V was clipped by 6 bases and J by 1 base; unmatched bases: 3. This CDR3 comprises 14 residues. CDR3 region: CASRRQGSGNTIYF. CDR3 DNA sequence: TGTGCCAGCAGACGACAGGGTTCTGGAAACACCATATATTTT.

The genes are TRBV5-4 and TRBJ1-5; D remains ambiguous. With 0 bases removed from V and 10 bases from J, the gap between germline ends came to 11 bases. This CDR3 spans 13 amino acids. Germline V lookup: CDR1 SGHNT, CDR2 YYREEE (reference sequence). The CDR3 protein is CASSLGQTYPQHF. In nucleotides, the CDR3 is TGTGCCAGCAGCTTGGGGCAGACGTATCCCCAGCATTTT.

The CDR3: CASSFHQEVYGYTF. CDR3 DNA: TGTGCCAGCAGCTTTCACCAGGAGGTCTATGGCTACACCTTC. This sequence joins TRBV7-2 and TRBJ1-2; D not resolved. The CDR3 totals 14 residues. Germline V gene sequence: CDR1 SGHTA, CDR2 FQGNSA. The V gene lost 3 bases and the J gene lost 4 bases, with 12 bases spanning the gap.

The chain carries TRBV6-6 and TRBJ1-1; the match to TRBD1 covers 8 bases. Germline CDR1 reads MNHNY; CDR2 reads SVGAGI (reference sequence). Trimming at V came to 2 bases and at J to 5 bases, leaving 10 bases not matched to a gene. CDR3 length equals 16 residues. The CDR3 DNA sequence: TGTGCCAGCAGTTACAGAGACAGGGGCCGTGGGACTGAAGCTTTCTTT. It is translated as CASSYRDRGRGTEAFF.

V usage is TRBV28 and J usage is TRBJ1-2; D uncertain. Germline assignment: CDR1 MDHEN and CDR2 SYDVKM. V shed 1 base and J shed 5 bases, with 11 bases lying between them. CDR3 length: 14 amino acids. The CDR3 DNA reads as TGTGCCAGCAGTTTATACCCAGAGGAGTATGGCTACACCTTC. This translates into CASSLYPEEYGYTF.

This chain connects TRBV19 to TRBJ1-1; 10 nucleotides agree with TRBD1. Trimming took 7 bases from V and 0 from J; bases not matched to a gene: 17. This CDR3 contains 19 residues. Germline CDR1 reads LNHDA; CDR2 reads SQIVND (reference sequence). CDR3 loop: CASKPTQDRGMRLNTEAFF. DNA of the CDR3: TGTGCCAGTAAACCAACCCAGGACAGGGGGATGAGACTGAACACTGAAGCTTTCTTT.

V is TRBV6-6 and J is TRBJ2-7, with 13 bases that match TRBD2. CDR1 MNHNY and CDR2 SVGAGI come from the germline V gene (reference sequence). The trim removed 6 bases at V and 5 bases at J, leaving 10 bases unmatched. The CDR3 extends over 16 amino acids. Here the CDR3 reads CASSFFGLAGENEQYF. CDR3 DNA sequence: TGTGCCAGCAGCTTCTTCGGACTAGCGGGAGAAAACGAGCAGTACTTC.

The genes are TRBV2 and TRBJ2-1; tentative D call: TRBD2 (5 bases). Germline CDR1 SNHLY, CDR2 FYNNEI. V was trimmed by 2 bases and J by 1 base, leaving 12 bases between them. The length of the CDR3 is 16 residues. In nucleotides, the CDR3 is TGTGCCAGCAGTGAAATAGGAGGAGGTTCCTACAATGAGCAGTTCTTC. It yields the protein CASSEIGGGSYNEQFF.

This chain joins TRBV11-1 and TRBJ1-2; D remains unclear. The length of the CDR3 is 14 residues. Germline V CDR1 and CDR2: SGHAT, FQDESV (reference sequence). Between the trimmed V and J ends, which lost 5 bases and 2 bases, there was a span of 12 bases. The chain's CDR3 is CASSPLGSNYGYTF. The CDR3 DNA reads TGTGCCAGCAGCCCGTTGGGCAGCAACTATGGCTACACCTTC.

The chain recombines TRBV11-2 with TRBJ2-5; 7 bases match TRBD1. The end of the DNA is better explained by TRBJ2-7, so the J call may be wrong. The CDR3 covers 13 residues. Germline V lookup: CDR1 SGHAT, CDR2 FQNNGV. The CDR3, as DNA: TGTGCCAGCAGCTACACAGGGGCCCACGAGCAGTACTTC. Protein product: CASSYTGAHEQYF.